This T cell receptor beta chain was obtained from a study of blood T cells in healthy people across ages. Study conclusions and caveats: Across the age range, TCR beta diversity per million T cells fell in a roughly linear way. Donors of long life had a larger count of naive CD4+ cells and greater diversity than aged donors.

The CDR3 extends over 12 amino acids. V lost 5 bases and J 10 bases, leaving 14 bases between the germline ends. Germline loops: CDR1 MNHEY, CDR2 SVGEGT. About this clonotype itself: Its antigen is not identified.

A sample-barcoded 5' primer and a J-beta primer mix were used in a second PCR of roughly 7 to 11 cycles. Each cDNA molecule was tagged by a template-switch adaptor that had 12 random nucleotides. TCRdb re-called the 5' RACE reads through MiXCR, storing one row per CDR3 protein. The sample carries 720,000 or so distinct CDR3 sequences, around 38% recorded once. Peripheral blood samples of about 10 milliliters were drawn from each donor. The sample was blood. This chain connects TRBV6-2 or TRBV6-3 to TRBJ1-1; tentative D call: TRBD1 (6 bases). The receptor was derived from a man of 80 years or more in good health. The CDR3 loop reads CASSRVGTIAFF. DNA for the CDR3: TGTGCCAGCAGTCGAGTCGGGACAATAGCTTTCTTT.